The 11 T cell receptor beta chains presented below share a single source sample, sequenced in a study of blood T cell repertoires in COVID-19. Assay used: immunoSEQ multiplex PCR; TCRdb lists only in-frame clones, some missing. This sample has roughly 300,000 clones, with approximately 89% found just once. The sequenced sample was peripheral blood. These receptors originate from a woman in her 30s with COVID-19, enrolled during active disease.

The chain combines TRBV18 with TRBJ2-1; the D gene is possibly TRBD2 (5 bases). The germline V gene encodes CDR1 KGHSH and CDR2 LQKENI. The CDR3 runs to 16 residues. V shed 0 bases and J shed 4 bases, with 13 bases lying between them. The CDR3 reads CASSPPDGWEYNEQFF. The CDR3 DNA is TGTGCCAGCTCACCACCGGATGGGTGGGAGTACAATGAGCAGTTCTTC.

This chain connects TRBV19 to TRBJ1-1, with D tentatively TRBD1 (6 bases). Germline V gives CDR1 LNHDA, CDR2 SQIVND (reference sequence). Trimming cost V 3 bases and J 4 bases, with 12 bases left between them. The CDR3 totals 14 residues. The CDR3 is CASSINREGTEAFF. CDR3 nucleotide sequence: TGTGCCAGTAGTATTAACAGGGAAGGCACTGAAGCTTTCTTT.

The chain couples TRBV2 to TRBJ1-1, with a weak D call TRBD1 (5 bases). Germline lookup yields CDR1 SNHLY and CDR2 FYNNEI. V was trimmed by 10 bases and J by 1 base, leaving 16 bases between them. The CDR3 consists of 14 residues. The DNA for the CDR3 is TGTGCCACCCATGGGGCAGGGCGGAACACTGAAGCTTTCTTT. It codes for CATHGAGRNTEAFF.

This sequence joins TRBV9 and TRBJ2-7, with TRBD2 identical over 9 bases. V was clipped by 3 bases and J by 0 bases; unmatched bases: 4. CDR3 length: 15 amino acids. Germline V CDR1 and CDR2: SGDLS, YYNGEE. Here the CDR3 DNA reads TGTGCCAGCAGCGAGACTAGCGGAGACTCCTACGAGCAGTACTTC. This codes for CASSETSGDSYEQYF.

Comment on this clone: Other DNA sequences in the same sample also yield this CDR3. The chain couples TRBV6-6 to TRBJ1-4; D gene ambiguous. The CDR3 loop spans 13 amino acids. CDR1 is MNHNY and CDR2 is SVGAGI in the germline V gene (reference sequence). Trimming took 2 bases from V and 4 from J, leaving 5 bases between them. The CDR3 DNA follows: TGTGCCAGCAGTTACCGGGGTAATGAAAAACTGTTTTTT. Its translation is CASSYRGNEKLFF.

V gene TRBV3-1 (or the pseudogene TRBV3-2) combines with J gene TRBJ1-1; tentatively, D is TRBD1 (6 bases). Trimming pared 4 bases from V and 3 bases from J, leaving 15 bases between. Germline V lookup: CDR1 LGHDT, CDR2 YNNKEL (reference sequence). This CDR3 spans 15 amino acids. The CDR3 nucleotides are TGTGCCAGCAGCCTTCGAGGGGGAGCGGACACTGAAGCTTTCTTT. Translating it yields CASSLRGGADTEAFF.

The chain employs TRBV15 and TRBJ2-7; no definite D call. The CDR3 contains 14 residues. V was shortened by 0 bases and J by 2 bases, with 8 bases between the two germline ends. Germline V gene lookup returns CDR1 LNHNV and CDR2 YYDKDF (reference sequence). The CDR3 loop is CATSRDAQTYEQYF. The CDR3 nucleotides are TGTGCCACCAGCAGAGATGCACAGACCTACGAGCAGTACTTC. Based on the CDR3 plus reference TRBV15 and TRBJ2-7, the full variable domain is DAMVIQNPRYQVTQFGKPVTLSCSQTLNHNVMYWYQQKSSQAPKLLFHYYDKDFNNEADTPDNFQSRRPNTSFCFLDIRSPGLGDTAMYLCATSRDAQTYEQYFGPGTRLTVT.

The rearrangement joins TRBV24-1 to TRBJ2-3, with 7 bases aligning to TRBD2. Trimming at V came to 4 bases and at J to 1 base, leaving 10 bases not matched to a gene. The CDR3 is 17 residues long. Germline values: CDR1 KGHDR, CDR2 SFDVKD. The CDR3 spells CATSDWDYDAGTDTQYF. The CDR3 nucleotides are TGTGCCACCAGTGACTGGGACTACGACGCGGGCACAGATACGCAGTATTTT.

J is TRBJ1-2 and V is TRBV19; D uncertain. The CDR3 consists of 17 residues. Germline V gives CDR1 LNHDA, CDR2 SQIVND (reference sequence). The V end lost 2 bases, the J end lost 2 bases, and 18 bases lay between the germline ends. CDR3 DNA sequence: TGTGCCAGTAGTATAAGAGGAGGGTCAGCACAGAACTATGGCTACACCTTC. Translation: CASSIRGGSAQNYGYTF.

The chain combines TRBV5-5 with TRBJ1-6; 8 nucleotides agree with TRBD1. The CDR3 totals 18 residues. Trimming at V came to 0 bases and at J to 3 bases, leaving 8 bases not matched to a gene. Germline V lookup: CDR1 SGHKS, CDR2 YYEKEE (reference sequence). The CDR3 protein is CASSLGTGTMNYNSPLHF. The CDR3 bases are TGTGCCAGCAGCTTGGGGACAGGGACTATGAACTATAATTCACCCCTCCACTTT.

CDR3 protein: CASIISNEQFF. CDR3 sequence (DNA): TGTGCCAGCATTATTAGCAATGAGCAGTTCTTC. V usage is TRBV2 and J usage is TRBJ2-1; D is ambiguous. The V gene lost 7 bases and the J gene lost 6 bases, with 7 bases spanning the gap. Germline V gene data show CDR1 as SNHLY and CDR2 as FYNNEI. The CDR3 totals 11 residues. The whole variable domain, remainder taken from reference TRBV2 and TRBJ2-1, is EPEVTQTPSHQVTQMGQEVILRCVPISNHLYFYWYRQILGQKVEFLVSFYNNEISEKSEIFDDQFSVERPDGSNFTLKIRSTKLEDSAMYFCASIISNEQFFGPGTRLTVL.